The 19 T cell receptor beta chains below all came from one sample that was sequenced in a study of graft-versus-host responses after intestinal transplantation. No antigen is known for these receptors. Profiling relied on immunoSEQ multiplex PCR, and the TCRdb table lists in-frame clones only, not all of them. The sample has some 110,000 clones; approximately 90% are singletons. The input for sequencing was unstimulated CD4+ T cells sorted from spleen or lymph node cells, taken before transplant. The receptors come from a human donor who was the organ donor for an intestinal transplant.

The rearrangement links TRBV7-9 to TRBJ1-2; TRBD1 matches at 9 bases. The CDR3 contains 13 residues. The V gene end was trimmed by 5 bases and the J gene end by 6 bases; junction bases not matched to a gene: 4. Per the germline V gene, CDR1 is SEHNR and CDR2 is FQNEAQ (reference sequence). CDR3 DNA: TGTGCCAGCAGCCCGGGACAGGGTAATGGCTACACCTTC. Translated, it gives CASSPGQGNGYTF.

The chain joins TRBV4-2 to TRBJ2-2; D gene unclear. Germline assignment: CDR1 LGHNA and CDR2 YNFKEQ. There are 15 residues in the CDR3. V shed 0 bases and J shed 4 bases, with 9 bases lying between them. The CDR3 here is CASSQDGPGTGELFF. DNA for the CDR3: TGTGCCAGCAGCCAAGATGGGCCGGGCACCGGGGAGCTGTTTTTT.

The rearrangement joins TRBV6-1 to TRBJ2-7, with TRBD2 identical over 10 bases. V shed 1 base and J 5 bases; nucleotides not matched to a gene: 5. The CDR3 is made up of 15 amino acids. CDR1 and CDR2 (germline): MNHNS, SASEGT. DNA of the CDR3: TGTGCCAGCAGTGAAGAAAGCGGGAGGGCCCACGAGCAGTACTTC. It yields the protein CASSEESGRAHEQYF.

The rearrangement links TRBV5-3 to TRBJ1-1, with D unclear. TRBV5-3 counts as an open reading frame of uncertain function. The germline V and J ends were trimmed by 2 bases and 0 bases, with 8 bases remaining between them. The CDR3 totals 14 residues. CDR3 residues: CARSLGIMNTEAFF. The CDR3, as DNA: TGTGCCAGAAGCTTAGGCATTATGAACACTGAAGCTTTCTTT.

This chain links TRBV5-6 with TRBJ2-3; D unclear. V shed 1 base and J shed 1 base, with 4 bases lying between them. This CDR3 comprises 13 residues. Germline V gives CDR1 SGHDT, CDR2 YYEEEE. This CDR3 is CASSLRGTDTQYF. For the CDR3, the DNA is TGTGCCAGCAGCTTGAGGGGCACAGATACGCAGTATTTT.

V gene TRBV28 combines with J gene TRBJ2-7; the D gene is possibly TRBD1 (6 bases). Between the trimmed V and J ends, which lost 4 bases and 3 bases, there was a span of 16 bases. The CDR3 length is 15 residues. From germline, CDR1 is MDHEN and CDR2 SYDVKM. The DNA for the CDR3 is TGTGCCAGCAGTTCGAACCAGGGACACCTCTACGAGCAGTACTTC. As protein: CASSSNQGHLYEQYF.

The gene calls are TRBV5-1 and TRBJ2-3; 9 nucleotides match TRBD2. Germline CDR1 is SGHRS and CDR2 is YFSETQ. This CDR3 is built from 23 residues. V trimming: 0 bases; J trimming: 2 bases; junction bases outside the gene matches: 25. CDR3 sequence: CASSLVWQGPSSSGRPHTDTQYF. As DNA, the CDR3 is TGCGCCAGCAGCTTGGTTTGGCAGGGGCCAAGTTCGAGCGGGAGGCCCCACACAGATACGCAGTATTTT.

The V call is TRBV30, the J call TRBJ1-4; possible D gene TRBD1, 5 bases. CDR3 length equals 13 residues. The V end lost 2 bases, the J end lost 6 bases, and 10 bases lay between the germline ends. Germline-derived CDR1 and CDR2 are GTSNPN and SVGIG (reference sequence). The CDR3 DNA follows: TGTGCCTGGAGTCGGGGGGTCCATGAAAAACTGTTTTTT. Amino acids: CAWSRGVHEKLFF.

This chain connects TRBV7-2 to TRBJ2-5, with a possible D match to TRBD2 (6 bases). The CDR3 is 15 residues long. Germline CDR1 reads SGHTA; CDR2 reads FQGNSA. With 1 base removed from V and 4 bases from J, the gap between germline ends came to 13 bases. The CDR3 protein is CASSLEWWGVETQYF. In nucleotides, the CDR3 is TGTGCCAGCAGCTTAGAATGGTGGGGGGTAGAGACCCAGTACTTC.

The genes are TRBV28 and TRBJ2-1; D is unresolved. CDR1 is MDHEN, CDR2 SYDVKM, per germline. This CDR3 is 13 amino acids long. Trimming removed 6 bases from V and 6 bases from J, with 12 bases in between. CDR3 in amino acids: CASRVRGTNEQFF. CDR3 nucleotide sequence: TGTGCCAGCAGAGTCCGCGGAACCAATGAGCAGTTCTTC.

This chain uses TRBV30 with TRBJ1-1, with D tentatively TRBD1 (6 bases). V dropped 3 bases and J dropped 10 bases, with 27 bases sitting between them. CDR1 is GTSNPN and CDR2 is SVGIG in the germline V gene (reference sequence). CDR3 length: 16 amino acids. CDR3 region: CAWRDTGRVPRRAAFF. The CDR3 nucleotides read TGTGCCTGGAGGGACACAGGGAGAGTACCCCGAAGAGCAGCTTTCTTT.

The J gene is TRBJ2-7, the V gene TRBV19, with D possibly being TRBD2 (6 bases). The CDR3 extends over 13 amino acids. The V end was cut by 5 bases, the J end by 9 bases, with 17 bases between. Germline V gene lookup returns CDR1 LNHDA and CDR2 SQIVND (reference sequence). The CDR3 nucleotides read TGTGCCAGTAGTGCCTCCCGGGGGTTGGGGCAGTACTTC. As protein: CASSASRGLGQYF. The full variable domain, completed using reference TRBV19 and TRBJ2-7, is DGGITQSPKYLFRKEGQNVTLSCEQNLNHDAMYWYRQDPGQGLRLIYYSQIVNDFQKGDIAEGYSVSREKKESFPLTVTSAQKNPTAFYLCASSASRGLGQYFGPGTRLTVT.

As regards this clone: The same CDR3 is also encoded by other DNA sequences in this sample. This chain links TRBV30 with TRBJ2-1, with D unclear. CDR3 length equals 13 residues. In germline, CDR1 is GTSNPN, CDR2 SVGIG (reference sequence). V was cut by 0 bases and J by 5 bases, with 8 bases left in between. The CDR3 DNA sequence: TGTGCCTGGAGTGTACGTCGGGACAATGAGCAGTTCTTC. This sequence encodes CAWSVRRDNEQFF. The variable domain in full, with the rest retrieved from reference TRBV30 and TRBJ2-1, is SQTIHQWPATLVQPVGSPLSLECTVEGTSNPNLYWYRQAAGRGLQLLFYSVGIGQISSEVPQNLSASRPQDRQFILSSKKLLLSDSGFYLCAWSVRRDNEQFFGPGTRLTVL.

The chain employs TRBV11-2 and TRBJ2-6; TRBD1 or TRBD2 may be the D gene (5 bases each). V shed 3 bases and J shed 0 bases, with 6 bases lying between them. The CDR3 is made up of 15 amino acids. CDR1 and CDR2 (germline): SGHAT, FQNNGV. CDR3 DNA sequence: TGTGCCAGCAGCTTGGGGGTCTCTGGGGCCAACGTCCTGACTTTC. Amino acids: CASSLGVSGANVLTF.

The V and J genes are TRBV27 and TRBJ1-1; 7 positions match TRBD1. The germline V gene encodes CDR1 MNHEY and CDR2 SMNVEV (reference sequence). The CDR3 is 15 residues long. V gave up 4 bases and J gave up 5 bases; unmatched junction bases: 10. For the CDR3, the DNA is TGTGCCAGCAGTTCGCAGGGGGGCGGTGGAACTGAAGCTTTCTTT. Translation gives CASSSQGGGGTEAFF.

This sequence joins TRBV9 and TRBJ2-7; D is possibly TRBD2 (5 bases). This CDR3 is built from 15 residues. Germline V CDR1 and CDR2: SGDLS, YYNGEE. With 3 bases removed from V and 3 bases from J, the gap between germline ends came to 16 bases. CDR3 sequence: CASSAGAGRGYEQYF. Written as DNA, the CDR3 is TGTGCCAGCAGCGCCGGTGCAGGCCGGGGCTACGAGCAGTACTTC.

V is TRBV2 and J is TRBJ1-2, with a weak D call TRBD1 (6 bases). There are 16 residues in the CDR3. The germline V gene has CDR1 SNHLY and CDR2 FYNNEI. Trimming cost V 8 bases and J 0 bases, with 19 bases left between them. CDR3 DNA sequence: TGTGCCAGCCAGGGAGATGCAGGGGATCCTAACTATGGCTACACCTTC. This translates into CASQGDAGDPNYGYTF.

The chain is built from TRBV30 and TRBJ2-5, with D possibly being TRBD2 (6 bases). Trimming took off 4 bases at V and 5 bases at J, with 11 bases between the two ends. CDR3 length: 12 amino acids. Germline loops: CDR1 GTSNPN, CDR2 SVGIG (reference sequence). The CDR3, as DNA: TGTGCCTGGAAGGCGGGACCGGAGACCCAGTACTTC. Protein product: CAWKAGPETQYF.

This chain connects TRBV27 to TRBJ2-7, with TRBD1 as a possible D gene (7 bases). The CDR3 covers 12 residues. Deletions cut 7 bases from V and 6 bases from J, with 13 bases between. In germline, CDR1 is MNHEY, CDR2 SMNVEV (reference sequence). As DNA, the CDR3 is TGTGCCAGCATCCACAGGGGAGGCGAGCAGTACTTC. The encoded protein is CASIHRGGEQYF.